This TCR beta chain is drawn from a study of resident and recirculating memory T cells in vitiligo. V shed 4 bases, J shed 4 bases, and the junction held 11 bases outside the gene matches. Germline V gives CDR1 SGDLS, CDR2 YYNGEE. The CDR3 spans 16 residues. The method was immunoSEQ multiplex PCR; TCRdb's version includes in-frame clones alone and lacks a portion of them. Of 72,000 or so clones listed, under 95% were seen once; the top ten hold about 5%. The sequence derives from a male donor with vitiligo. The V call is TRBV9, the J call TRBJ2-5; TRBD2 matches 9 bases. The specimen was blood. CDR3 loop: CASSPSGRTFGETQYF. The CDR3 DNA is TGTGCCAGCAGCCCCAGCGGGAGGACCTTTGGAGAGACCCAGTACTTC.